A single sample is the source of the 6 T cell receptor beta chains below, sequenced in a study of blood T cell repertoires in COVID-19. Generated by immunoSEQ multiplex PCR, the TCRdb table keeps only in-frame clones and is missing some. In the table there are more than 150,000 clones, around nine tenths of which are singletons. Sequenced sample: peripheral blood. The receptors were gathered from a man aged 40-55 years with active or convalescent COVID-19.

This chain joins TRBV28 and TRBJ1-1; unclear D gene. Germline V gives CDR1 MDHEN, CDR2 SYDVKM. V was clipped by 5 bases and J by 2 bases, with 9 bases between them. This CDR3 is built from 13 residues. CDR3 in amino acids: CASSPVINTEAFF. The CDR3 DNA follows: TGTGCCAGCAGTCCCGTAATAAACACTGAAGCTTTCTTT.

The chain has TRBV2 and TRBJ1-5; D unresolved. Germline V gene sequence: CDR1 SNHLY, CDR2 FYNNEI. V lost 7 bases, J lost 2 bases, and 12 bases lay in between. The CDR3 consists of 14 residues. DNA of the CDR3: TGTGCCAGCAATGGAGGAGGTGGCAATCAGCCCCAGCATTTT. Translation: CASNGGGGNQPQHF.

V usage is TRBV7-9 and J usage is TRBJ1-6, with 7 bases identical to TRBD1. The CDR3 consists of 13 residues. J lost 14 bases, V lost 5 bases, and 9 bases had no gene match. Germline CDR1 reads SEHNR; CDR2 reads FQNEAQ (reference sequence). The CDR3 is CASSPGTVLTLHF. CDR3 sequence (DNA): TGTGCCAGCAGCCCCGGGACAGTTCTAACCCTCCACTTT.

This clone was detected once. V usage is TRBV4-1 and J usage is TRBJ1-4, with 7 bases fitting TRBD1. V shed 10 bases, J shed 7 bases, and the junction held 15 bases outside the gene matches. Germline V CDR1 and CDR2: MGHRA, YSYEKL. The CDR3 covers 15 residues. CDR3 coding DNA: TGCGCCACCCACAGGGGACTTAGGGAGAGTGAAAAACTGTTTTTT. Translated, it gives CATHRGLRESEKLFF.

The chain joins TRBV2 to TRBJ1-5; TRBD1 agrees at 7 bases. Germline CDR1 reads SNHLY; CDR2 reads FYNNEI. CDR3 length: 14 amino acids. V shed 4 bases, J shed 5 bases, and the junction held 5 bases outside the gene matches. The CDR3, as DNA: TGTGCCAGCAGTGGGGCAGGGGGATATCAGCCCCAGCATTTT. Protein: CASSGAGGYQPQHF.

The rearrangement links TRBV9 to TRBJ1-6, with a tentative D call TRBD1 (6 bases). Trimming left V 3 bases short and J 9 bases short, with 10 bases between. In germline, CDR1 is SGDLS, CDR2 YYNGEE. The CDR3 sequence is 13 residues long. CDR3: CASSADSVSPLHF. The CDR3 DNA follows: TGTGCCAGCAGCGCGGACAGTGTTTCACCCCTCCACTTT.